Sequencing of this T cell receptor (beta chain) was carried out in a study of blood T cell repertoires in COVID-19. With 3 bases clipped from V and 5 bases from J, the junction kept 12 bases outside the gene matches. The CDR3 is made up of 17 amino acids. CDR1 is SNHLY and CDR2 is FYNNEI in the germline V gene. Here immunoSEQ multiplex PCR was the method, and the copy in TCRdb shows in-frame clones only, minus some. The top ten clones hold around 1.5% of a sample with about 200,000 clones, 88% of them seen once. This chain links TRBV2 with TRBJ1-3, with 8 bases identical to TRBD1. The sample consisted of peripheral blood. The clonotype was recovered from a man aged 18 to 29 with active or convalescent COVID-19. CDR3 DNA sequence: TGTGCCAGCAGTGACGCCACCCCAGGGGGCGCGAGAAACACCATATATTTT. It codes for CASSDATPGGARNTIYF.